These 32 T cell receptor beta chains share one sample of origin, sequenced in a study of T cell responses to AZD1222 COVID-19 vaccine. Profiling relied on immunoSEQ multiplex PCR, and the TCRdb table lists in-frame clones only, not all of them. The repertoire consists of fewer than 120,000 clones, with 92% occurring once and the leading ten covering over 2%. Specimen: peripheral blood, collected 28 days after the second AZD1222 dose. All receptors come from an adult who received the AZD1222 COVID-19 vaccine.

The chain is built from TRBV7-2 and TRBJ2-3; D call uncertain. CDR3 size: 13 residues. In germline, CDR1 is SGHTA, CDR2 FQGNSA. V lost 0 bases to trimming and J lost 6 bases, with 7 bases between them. The CDR3: CASSLAGSDTQYF. As DNA, the CDR3 is TGTGCCAGCAGCTTAGCGGGGTCGGATACGCAGTATTTT.

This clone has just one count. V is TRBV19 and J is TRBJ1-4; 7 positions match TRBD1. CDR1 and CDR2 from the germline V gene are LNHDA and SQIVND (reference sequence). Germline trimming cut 5 bases from V and 4 bases from J; bases unmatched to any gene: 4. The CDR3 runs to 14 residues. The CDR3 nucleotides read TGTGCCAGTAGTTGGGACAGAAGTAATGAAAAACTGTTTTTT. It specifies CASSWDRSNEKLFF.

This chain connects TRBV6-5 to TRBJ1-4, with TRBD1 matching over 7 bases. Germline trimming cut 5 bases from V and 7 bases from J; bases unmatched to any gene: 10. This CDR3 has 15 residues. The germline V gene has CDR1 MNHEY and CDR2 SVGAGI. The CDR3 protein is CASSTRDRGGEKLFF. The CDR3 DNA reads TGTGCCAGCAGTACCCGGGACAGAGGAGGTGAAAAACTGTTTTTT.

The rearrangement links TRBV12-3 or TRBV12-4 to TRBJ1-5; D remains ambiguous. Trimming cost V 1 base and J 6 bases, with 7 bases left between them. CDR3 size: 13 residues. The CDR3 is CASSLGRVQPQHF. The CDR3 nucleotides are TGTGCCAGCAGTTTAGGACGGGTTCAGCCCCAGCATTTT.

The genes are TRBV4-1 and TRBJ1-5; D gene unclear. Germline V gene lookup returns CDR1 MGHRA and CDR2 YSYEKL. This CDR3 spans 15 amino acids. V lost 1 base, J lost 3 bases, and 10 bases lay in between. The CDR3: CASSQVGRNNQPQHF. In DNA form, the CDR3 reads TGCGCCAGCAGCCAAGTCGGGCGGAACAATCAGCCCCAGCATTTT.

The genes are TRBV3-1 (or the pseudogene TRBV3-2) and TRBJ2-7; weak D call: TRBD2 (6 bases). Germline CDR1 is LGHDT and CDR2 is YNNKEL (reference sequence). V shed 0 bases and J shed 1 base, with 10 bases lying between them. The CDR3 consists of 15 residues. DNA of the CDR3: TGTGCCAGCAGCCAAGATTACGGGGGATCCTACGAGCAGTACTTC. Translating it yields CASSQDYGGSYEQYF.

The gene calls are TRBV12-3 or TRBV12-4 and TRBJ1-2; D is perhaps TRBD1 (5 bases). The length of the CDR3 is 11 residues. V was clipped by 6 bases and J by 12 bases, with 14 bases between them. This chain's CDR3 is CASRDRGGHTF. The CDR3, as DNA: TGTGCCAGCAGGGATCGGGGGGGTCACACCTTC.

This clone was detected once. The chain recombines TRBV7-3 with TRBJ2-5; D call uncertain. In germline, CDR1 is SGHTA, CDR2 FQGTGA. Trimming took off 4 bases at V and 5 bases at J, with 11 bases between the two ends. The CDR3 spans 13 residues. The chain's CDR3 is CASSSYPVETQYF. DNA for the CDR3: TGTGCCAGCAGCTCATACCCGGTTGAGACCCAGTACTTC. Looking up the rest from reference TRBV7-3 and TRBJ2-5 gives the full variable domain: GAGVSQTPSNKVTEKGKYVELRCDPISGHTALYWYRQSLGQGPEFLIYFQGTGAADDSGLPNDRFFAVRPEGSVSTLKIQRTERGDSAVYLCASSSYPVETQYFGPGTRLLVL.

This chain uses TRBV6-5 with TRBJ1-2; D is perhaps TRBD1 (6 bases). Trimming took off 4 bases at V and 4 bases at J, with 10 bases between the two ends. In germline, CDR1 is MNHEY, CDR2 SVGAGI. The CDR3 is made up of 13 amino acids. DNA of the CDR3: TGTGCCAGCAGTTCGCAGGGGTCCTATGGCTACACCTTC. Translation: CASSSQGSYGYTF.

The chain links TRBV4-3 to TRBJ1-4; perhaps TRBD1 as D (5 bases). Germline CDR1 LGHNA, CDR2 YSLEER. CDR3 length: 19 residues. Trimming pared 2 bases from V and 3 bases from J, leaving 22 bases between. The CDR3 protein is CASSQKIIRAEGSNEKLFF. CDR3 DNA sequence: TGCGCCAGCAGCCAAAAGATTATTCGGGCGGAGGGGTCTAATGAAAAACTGTTTTTT.

This clone has just one count. The chain joins TRBV28 to TRBJ1-2; D gene unclear. CDR1 MDHEN and CDR2 SYDVKM come from the germline V gene. This CDR3 is built from 15 residues. Trimming stripped 7 bases from V and 1 base from J, with 16 bases between. The DNA for the CDR3 is TGTGCCAGCAAATCACCCGCTGAGGGTAACTATGGCTACACCTTC. The encoded protein is CASKSPAEGNYGYTF.

This rearrangement joins TRBV5-1 to TRBJ2-3; no definite D call. The CDR3 totals 15 residues. Trimming cost V 0 bases and J 0 bases, with 8 bases left between them. CDR1 is SGHRS and CDR2 is YFSETQ in the germline V gene. The CDR3 DNA sequence: TGCGCCAGCAGCTTGGCCGGCTACAGCACAGATACGCAGTATTTT. Translation gives CASSLAGYSTDTQYF.

V gene TRBV19 combines with J gene TRBJ1-5; tentatively, D is TRBD1 (5 bases). Germline CDR1 reads LNHDA; CDR2 reads SQIVND (reference sequence). With 7 bases removed from V and 7 bases from J, the gap between germline ends came to 17 bases. This CDR3 is 14 amino acids long. CDR3 protein: CASKEGRGTQPQHF. For the CDR3, the DNA is TGTGCCAGTAAGGAGGGGAGAGGAACCCAGCCCCAGCATTTT.

J is TRBJ2-1 and V is TRBV7-8; the D gene is possibly TRBD2 (6 bases). Trimming removed 5 bases from V and 8 bases from J, with 16 bases in between. CDR3 length: 14 amino acids. CDR1 and CDR2 from the germline V gene are SGHVS and FQNEAQ. The CDR3 sequence: CASSPAGGWDEQFF. As DNA, the CDR3 is TGTGCCAGCAGCCCAGCCGGAGGGTGGGATGAGCAGTTCTTC.

V is TRBV19 and J is TRBJ1-4; D not resolved. Germline values: CDR1 LNHDA, CDR2 SQIVND (reference sequence). CDR3 length equals 12 residues. V was clipped by 2 bases and J by 4 bases, with 2 bases between them. CDR3: CASSIRNEKLFF. For the CDR3, the DNA is TGTGCCAGTAGTATACGTAATGAAAAACTGTTTTTT. The full variable domain, completed using reference TRBV19 and TRBJ1-4, is DGGITQSPKYLFRKEGQNVTLSCEQNLNHDAMYWYRQDPGQGLRLIYYSQIVNDFQKGDIAEGYSVSREKKESFPLTVTSAQKNPTAFYLCASSIRNEKLFFGSGTQLSVL.

The rearrangement uses TRBV6-5 and TRBJ1-2; the D is unclear. The germline V gene encodes CDR1 MNHEY and CDR2 SVGAGI. Trimming shortened V by 4 bases and J by 10 bases, and 13 bases separated the two germline ends. The length of the CDR3 is 12 residues. The CDR3 DNA reads as TGTGCCAGCAGTTTTAGTAGGGATGTCTACACCTTC. This encodes CASSFSRDVYTF.

The chain combines TRBV29-1 with TRBJ1-2, with D possibly TRBD1 on 5 matching bases. CDR1 is SQVTM, CDR2 ANQGSEA, per germline. The CDR3 loop spans 11 amino acids. V was clipped by 3 bases and J by 6 bases, with 8 bases between them. The CDR3 nucleotides read TGCAGCGTTGATGGGGGAGATGGCTACACCTTC. This encodes CSVDGGDGYTF.

The chain links TRBV18 to TRBJ2-7; the D is unclear. Looked up from germline, CDR1 is KGHSH and CDR2 is LQKENI. The CDR3 loop spans 12 amino acids. V gave up 3 bases and J gave up 5 bases, with 8 bases separating them. CDR3 in DNA: TGTGCCAGCTCACCGGGGAATAACGAGCAGTACTTC. Translating it yields CASSPGNNEQYF.

The chain combines TRBV3-1 (or the pseudogene TRBV3-2) with TRBJ2-5; D is undetermined. The germline V gene encodes CDR1 LGHDT and CDR2 YNNKEL (reference sequence). The V and J ends lost 4 bases and 3 bases respectively, with 9 bases between them. The CDR3 is 13 residues long. This CDR3 is CASSPNRKETQYF. The CDR3 region has the DNA TGTGCCAGCAGCCCAAACAGAAAAGAGACCCAGTACTTC.

This clone was seen a single time. The gene calls are TRBV6-5 and TRBJ1-3, with D tentatively TRBD1 (6 bases). Trimming took off 7 bases at V and 4 bases at J, with 14 bases between the two ends. This CDR3 has 14 amino acids. Germline CDR1 and CDR2: MNHEY and SVGAGI. The CDR3 sequence is CASNVQGAGNTIYF. The CDR3 coding sequence is TGTGCCAGCAATGTACAGGGTGCAGGAAACACCATATATTTT.

The V gene is TRBV27, the J gene TRBJ2-6; TRBD2 might be the D (5 bases). Between the trimmed V and J ends, which lost 6 bases and 0 bases, there was a span of 6 bases. Per germline, CDR1 MNHEY and CDR2 SMNVEV (reference sequence). The CDR3 loop spans 14 amino acids. The CDR3 sequence: CASSEGSGANVLTF. The CDR3, as DNA: TGTGCCAGCAGCGAGGGCTCTGGGGCCAACGTCCTGACTTTC.

This clone was seen a single time. In DNA form, the CDR3 reads TGTGCCAGCAGCTTAGGGACTAGCCCCGCTATCTACGAGCAGTACTTC. This codes for CASSLGTSPAIYEQYF. V gene TRBV11-2 combines with J gene TRBJ2-7; 8 nucleotides agree with TRBD2. Trimming removed 1 base from V and 3 bases from J; junction bases left unmatched: 8. The CDR3 is made up of 16 amino acids. Germline CDR1 and CDR2: SGHAT and FQNNGV.

The chain joins TRBV4-2 to TRBJ1-5; tentatively, D is TRBD1 (6 bases). V lost 0 bases, J lost 6 bases, and 15 bases lay in between. The CDR3 loop spans 16 amino acids. Germline CDR1 LGHNA, CDR2 YNFKEQ. CDR3 in amino acids: CASSQDRDTPGQPQHF. Here the CDR3 DNA reads TGTGCCAGCAGCCAAGACCGGGACACCCCGGGTCAGCCCCAGCATTTT.

The chain uses TRBV5-1 and TRBJ2-2; D perhaps matches TRBD1 (6 bases). Trimming removed 2 bases at V and 4 bases at J, with 6 bases between. The CDR3 loop spans 13 amino acids. Germline CDR1 SGHRS, CDR2 YFSETQ. CDR3 in DNA: TGCGCCAGCAGCTTAGGGGGCACCGGGGAGCTGTTTTTT. It specifies CASSLGGTGELFF.

The chain uses TRBV5-1 and TRBJ1-5; 8 bases are a match to TRBD1. CDR3 length: 13 amino acids. J was trimmed by 5 bases and V by 6 bases; bases with no gene match: 4. CDR1 SGHRS and CDR2 YFSETQ come from the germline V gene. The CDR3 here is CASKQGEDQPQHF. Here the CDR3 DNA reads TGCGCCAGCAAACAGGGGGAGGATCAGCCCCAGCATTTT. Together with reference TRBV5-1 and TRBJ1-5, the CDR3 gives the full variable domain: KAGVTQTPRYLIKTRGQQVTLSCSPISGHRSVSWYQQTPGQGLQFLFEYFSETQRNKGNFPGRFSGRQFSNSRSEMNVSTLELGDSALYLCASKQGEDQPQHFGDGTRLSIL.

V usage is TRBV29-1 and J usage is TRBJ1-2; D is uncertain. Germline-derived CDR1 and CDR2 are SQVTM and ANQGSEA. This CDR3 comprises 15 residues. V was clipped by 3 bases and J by 4 bases, with 18 bases between them. The CDR3 sequence is CSVEGSRPFGYGYTF. CDR3 bases: TGCAGCGTTGAGGGGTCCAGACCCTTCGGCTATGGCTACACCTTC. The full variable domain, with the rest looked up from reference TRBV29-1 and TRBJ1-2, is SAVISQKPSRDICQRGTSLTIQCQVDSQVTMMFWYRQQPGQSLTLIATANQGSEATYESGFVIDKFPISRPNLTFSTLTVSNMSPEDSSIYLCSVEGSRPFGYGYTFGSGTRLTVV.

This clone is a singleton in its sample. The chain uses TRBV5-1 and TRBJ2-7; D perhaps matches TRBD1 (5 bases). CDR3 size: 15 residues. Trimming cost V 0 bases and J 6 bases, with 16 bases left between them. CDR1 and CDR2 (germline): SGHRS, YFSETQ. CDR3 sequence: CASSLETVSLVEQYF. The CDR3 region has the DNA TGCGCCAGCAGCTTGGAGACAGTGAGTCTCGTCGAGCAGTACTTC.

The chain joins TRBV18 to TRBJ1-1, with TRBD1 identical over 9 bases. The CDR3 totals 17 residues. Germline trimming cut 2 bases from V and 0 bases from J; bases unmatched to any gene: 7. Germline CDR1 KGHSH, CDR2 LQKENI. The CDR3 spells CASSPSGQGNMNTEAFF. The DNA for the CDR3 is TGTGCCAGCTCACCATCCGGACAGGGGAACATGAACACTGAAGCTTTCTTT.

The chain recombines TRBV7-2 with TRBJ2-3, with unresolved D. Germline V CDR1 and CDR2: SGHTA, FQGNSA. V lost 5 bases to trimming and J lost 2 bases, with 8 bases between them. This CDR3 is built from 13 residues. The CDR3, as DNA: TGTGCCAGCAGCGCCCAACCCACAGATACGCAGTATTTT. Residues: CASSAQPTDTQYF.

The rearrangement uses TRBV3-1 (or the pseudogene TRBV3-2) and TRBJ1-6; D perhaps matches TRBD1 (5 bases). The ends were cut back, 0 bases at V and 6 bases at J, with 9 bases in the middle. CDR3 length: 15 residues. Germline V gene sequence: CDR1 LGHDT, CDR2 YNNKEL (reference sequence). This CDR3 is CASSQEGPVNSPLHF. The CDR3 DNA follows: TGTGCCAGCAGCCAAGAGGGACCGGTTAATTCACCCCTCCACTTT.

This clone appeared a single time. The genes are TRBV2 and TRBJ2-3; 11 positions agree with TRBD2. This CDR3 spans 16 amino acids. Germline-derived CDR1 and CDR2 are SNHLY and FYNNEI. The V segment lost 3 bases and the J segment 6 bases; nucleotides outside the gene matches: 8. This CDR3 reads CASSDLLAGGADTQYF. CDR3 nucleotide sequence: TGTGCCAGCAGTGATTTGCTAGCGGGGGGCGCGGATACGCAGTATTTT.

The chain links TRBV27 to TRBJ2-2, with D tentatively TRBD1 (6 bases). This CDR3 has 13 residues. V was clipped by 5 bases and J by 4 bases, with 8 bases between them. The germline CDR1 and CDR2 sequences are MNHEY and SMNVEV (reference sequence). The chain's CDR3 is CASSRTVTGELFF. The CDR3 DNA reads as TGTGCCAGCAGTCGGACAGTCACCGGGGAGCTGTTTTTT.